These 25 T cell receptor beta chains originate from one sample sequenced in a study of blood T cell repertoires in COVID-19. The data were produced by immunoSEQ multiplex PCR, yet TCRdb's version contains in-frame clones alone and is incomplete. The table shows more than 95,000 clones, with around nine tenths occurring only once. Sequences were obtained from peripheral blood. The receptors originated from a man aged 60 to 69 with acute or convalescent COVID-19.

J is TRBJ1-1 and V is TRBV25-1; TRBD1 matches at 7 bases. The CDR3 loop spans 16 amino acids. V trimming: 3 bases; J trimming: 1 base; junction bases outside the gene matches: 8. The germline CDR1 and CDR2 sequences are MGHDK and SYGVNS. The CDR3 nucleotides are TGTGCCAGCAGTGAGGGACAGATTTTTCGGAACACTGAAGCTTTCTTT. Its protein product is CASSEGQIFRNTEAFF.

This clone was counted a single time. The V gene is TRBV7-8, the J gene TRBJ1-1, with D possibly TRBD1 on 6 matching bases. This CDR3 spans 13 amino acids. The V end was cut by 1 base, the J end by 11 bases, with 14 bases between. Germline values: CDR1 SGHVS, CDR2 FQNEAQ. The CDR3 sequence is CASSLEGGQGAFF. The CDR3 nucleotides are TGTGCCAGCAGCTTAGAAGGAGGCCAGGGGGCTTTCTTT.

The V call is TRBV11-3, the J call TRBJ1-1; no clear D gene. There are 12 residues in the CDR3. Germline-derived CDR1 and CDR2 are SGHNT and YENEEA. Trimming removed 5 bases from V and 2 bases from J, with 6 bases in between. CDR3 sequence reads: CASSAQNTEAFF. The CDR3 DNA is TGTGCCAGCAGCGCGCAAAACACTGAAGCTTTCTTT.

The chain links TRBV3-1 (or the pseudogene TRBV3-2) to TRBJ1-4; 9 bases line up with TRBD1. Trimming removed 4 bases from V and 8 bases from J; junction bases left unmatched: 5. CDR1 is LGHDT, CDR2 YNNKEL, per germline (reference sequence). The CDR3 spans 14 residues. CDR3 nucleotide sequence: TGTGCCAGCAGCCTAGGGGACAGGGTGGAAAAACTGTTTTTT. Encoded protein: CASSLGDRVEKLFF.

The DNA for the CDR3 is TGTGCCAGCAGCGGTCGACAGGGGAACACTGAAGCTTTCTTT. It encodes CASSGRQGNTEAFF. J is TRBJ1-1 and V is TRBV7-8; 7 bases fit TRBD1. CDR1 and CDR2 (germline): SGHVS, FQNEAQ. The CDR3 has 14 amino acids. J lost 1 base, V lost 5 bases, and 4 bases had no gene match.

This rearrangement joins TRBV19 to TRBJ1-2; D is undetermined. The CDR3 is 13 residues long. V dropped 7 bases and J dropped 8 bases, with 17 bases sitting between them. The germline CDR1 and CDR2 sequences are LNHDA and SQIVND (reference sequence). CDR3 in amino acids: CASTRGSILGYTF. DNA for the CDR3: TGTGCCAGTACCCGCGGGAGTATTCTGGGCTACACCTTC.

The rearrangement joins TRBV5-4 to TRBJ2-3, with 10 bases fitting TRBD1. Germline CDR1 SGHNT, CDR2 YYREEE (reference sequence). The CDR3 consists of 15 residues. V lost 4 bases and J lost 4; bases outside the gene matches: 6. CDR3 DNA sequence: TGTGCCAGCAGCCCTAGACAGGGGGCGCCAGATACGCAGTATTTT. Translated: CASSPRQGAPDTQYF.

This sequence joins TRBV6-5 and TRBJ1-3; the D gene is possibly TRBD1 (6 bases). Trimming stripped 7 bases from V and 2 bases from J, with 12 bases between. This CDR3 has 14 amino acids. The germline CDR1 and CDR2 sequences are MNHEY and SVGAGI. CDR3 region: CASTQGSPGNTIYF. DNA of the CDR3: TGTGCCAGCACCCAGGGGAGTCCTGGAAACACCATATATTTT.

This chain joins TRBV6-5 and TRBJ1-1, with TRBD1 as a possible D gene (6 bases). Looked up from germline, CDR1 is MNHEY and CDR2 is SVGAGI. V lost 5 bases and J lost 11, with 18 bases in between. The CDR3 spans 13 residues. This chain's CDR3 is CASSLTGTQKAFF. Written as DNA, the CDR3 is TGTGCCAGCAGTCTAACCGGGACACAAAAGGCTTTCTTT.

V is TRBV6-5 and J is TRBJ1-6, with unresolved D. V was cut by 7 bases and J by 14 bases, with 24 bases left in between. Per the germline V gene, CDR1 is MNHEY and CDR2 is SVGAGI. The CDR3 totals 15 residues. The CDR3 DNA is TGTGCCAGCACCACTCGTCCAGGCTCTTTTCAGGCCCTCCACTTT. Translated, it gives CASTTRPGSFQALHF.

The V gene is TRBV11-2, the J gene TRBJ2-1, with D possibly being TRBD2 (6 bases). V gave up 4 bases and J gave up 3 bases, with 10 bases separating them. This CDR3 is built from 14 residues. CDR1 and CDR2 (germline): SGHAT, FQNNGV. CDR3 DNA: TGTGCCAGCAGCTCTCGGGGGAACTACAATGAGCAGTTCTTC. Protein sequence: CASSSRGNYNEQFF. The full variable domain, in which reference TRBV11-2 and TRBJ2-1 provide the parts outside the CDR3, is EAGVAQSPRYKIIEKRQSVAFWCNPISGHATLYWYQQILGQGPKLLIQFQNNGVVDDSQLPKDRFSAERLKGVDSTLKIQPAKLEDSAVYLCASSSRGNYNEQFFGPGTRLTVL.

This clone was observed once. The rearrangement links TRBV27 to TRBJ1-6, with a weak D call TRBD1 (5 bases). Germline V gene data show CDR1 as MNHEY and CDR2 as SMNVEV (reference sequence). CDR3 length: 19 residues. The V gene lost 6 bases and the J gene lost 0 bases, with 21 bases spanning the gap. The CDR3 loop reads CASSIRVPGTSSYNSPLHF. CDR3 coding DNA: TGTGCCAGCAGCATACGGGTCCCTGGGACTAGCTCCTATAATTCACCCCTCCACTTT.

CDR3 amino acids: CASSIRDTPAGELFF. CDR3 sequence (DNA): TGTGCCAGTAGTATACGGGACACCCCGGCCGGGGAGCTGTTTTTT. The rearrangement links TRBV19 to TRBJ2-2; D perhaps matches TRBD1 (6 bases). The germline V gene has CDR1 LNHDA and CDR2 SQIVND (reference sequence). V lost 2 bases and J 6 bases, leaving 13 bases between the germline ends. CDR3 length equals 15 residues.

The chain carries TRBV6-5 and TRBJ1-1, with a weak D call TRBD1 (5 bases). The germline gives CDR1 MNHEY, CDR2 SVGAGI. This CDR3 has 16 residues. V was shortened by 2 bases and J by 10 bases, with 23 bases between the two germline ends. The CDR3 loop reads CASSYQPRREGRVAFF. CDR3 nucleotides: TGTGCCAGCAGTTACCAGCCTAGGCGGGAGGGGCGAGTAGCTTTCTTT.

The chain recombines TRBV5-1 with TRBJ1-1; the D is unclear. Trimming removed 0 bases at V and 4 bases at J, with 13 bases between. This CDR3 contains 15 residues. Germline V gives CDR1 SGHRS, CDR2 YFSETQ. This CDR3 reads CASSLGEGVGTEAFF. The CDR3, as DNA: TGCGCCAGCAGCTTGGGTGAGGGAGTGGGCACTGAAGCTTTCTTT. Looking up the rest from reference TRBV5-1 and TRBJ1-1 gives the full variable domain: KAGVTQTPRYLIKTRGQQVTLSCSPISGHRSVSWYQQTPGQGLQFLFEYFSETQRNKGNFPGRFSGRQFSNSRSEMNVSTLELGDSALYLCASSLGEGVGTEAFFGQGTRLTVV.

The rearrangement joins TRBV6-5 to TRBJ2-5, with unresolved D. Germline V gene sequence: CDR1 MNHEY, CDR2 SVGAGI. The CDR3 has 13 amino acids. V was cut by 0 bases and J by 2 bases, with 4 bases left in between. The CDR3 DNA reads TGTGCCAGCAGTTACTCCCTACAAGAGACCCAGTACTTC. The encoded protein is CASSYSLQETQYF.

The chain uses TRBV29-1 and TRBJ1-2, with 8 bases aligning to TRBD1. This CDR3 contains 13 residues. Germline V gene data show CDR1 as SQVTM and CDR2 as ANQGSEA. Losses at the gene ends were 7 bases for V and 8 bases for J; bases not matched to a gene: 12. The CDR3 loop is CSAGQGKRLGYTF. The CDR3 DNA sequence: TGCAGCGCCGGACAGGGAAAACGATTAGGCTACACCTTC.

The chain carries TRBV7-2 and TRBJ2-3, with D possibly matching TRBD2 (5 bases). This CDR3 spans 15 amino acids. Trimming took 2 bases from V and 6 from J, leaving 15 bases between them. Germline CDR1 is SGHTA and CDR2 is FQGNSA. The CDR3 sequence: CASSLILRTGDTQYF. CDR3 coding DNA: TGTGCCAGCAGCTTAATCCTCCGAACGGGGGATACGCAGTATTTT.

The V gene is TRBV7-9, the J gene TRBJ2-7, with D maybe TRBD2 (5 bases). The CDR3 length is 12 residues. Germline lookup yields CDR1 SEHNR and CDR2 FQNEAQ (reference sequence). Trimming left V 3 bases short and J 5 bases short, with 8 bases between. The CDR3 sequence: CASSLPGNEQYF. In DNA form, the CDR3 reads TGTGCCAGCAGCTTGCCCGGGAACGAGCAGTACTTC.

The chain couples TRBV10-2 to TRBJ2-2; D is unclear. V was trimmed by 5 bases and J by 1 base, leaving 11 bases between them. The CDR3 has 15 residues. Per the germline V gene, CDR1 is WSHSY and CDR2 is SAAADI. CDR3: CASSRWAQNTGELFF. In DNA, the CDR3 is TGCGCCAGCAGTCGATGGGCCCAGAACACCGGGGAGCTGTTTTTT.

The CDR3 nucleotides read TGTGCCAGCAGTGAAAGGGGTCTGTCCTATGGCTACACCTTC. Translated: CASSERGLSYGYTF. This chain connects TRBV6-1 to TRBJ1-2; possibly TRBD1 for D (5 bases). Germline assignment: CDR1 MNHNS and CDR2 SASEGT. This CDR3 comprises 14 residues. V dropped 2 bases and J dropped 4 bases, with 11 bases sitting between them.

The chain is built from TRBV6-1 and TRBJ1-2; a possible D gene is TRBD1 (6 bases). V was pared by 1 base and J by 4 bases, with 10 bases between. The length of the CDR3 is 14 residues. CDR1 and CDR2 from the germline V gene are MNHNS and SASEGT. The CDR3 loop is CASSEDRATYGYTF. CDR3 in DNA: TGTGCCAGCAGTGAAGACAGGGCGACCTATGGCTACACCTTC.

The CDR3: CASSLGVGGQETQYF. CDR3 nucleotides: TGTGCCAGCAGCTTAGGGGTAGGGGGCCAAGAGACCCAGTACTTC. V and J are TRBV7-8 and TRBJ2-5; a weak D match, TRBD1 (6 bases). Germline CDR1 reads SGHVS; CDR2 reads FQNEAQ. The V end lost 1 base, the J end lost 1 base, and 10 bases lay between the germline ends. The CDR3 runs 15 residues.

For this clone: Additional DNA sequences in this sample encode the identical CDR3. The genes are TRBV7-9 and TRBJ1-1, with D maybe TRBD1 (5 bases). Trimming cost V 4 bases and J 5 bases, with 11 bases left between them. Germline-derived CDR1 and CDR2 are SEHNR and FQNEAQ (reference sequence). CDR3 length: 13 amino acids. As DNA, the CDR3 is TGTGCCAGCAGCTCCCAGGGAGGAACTGAAGCTTTCTTT. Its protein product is CASSSQGGTEAFF. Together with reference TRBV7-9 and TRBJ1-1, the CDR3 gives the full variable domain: DTGVSQNPRHKITKRGQNVTFRCDPISEHNRLYWYRQTLGQGPEFLTYFQNEAQLEKSRLLSDRFSAERPKGSFSTLEIQRTEQGDSAMYLCASSSQGGTEAFFGQGTRLTVV.

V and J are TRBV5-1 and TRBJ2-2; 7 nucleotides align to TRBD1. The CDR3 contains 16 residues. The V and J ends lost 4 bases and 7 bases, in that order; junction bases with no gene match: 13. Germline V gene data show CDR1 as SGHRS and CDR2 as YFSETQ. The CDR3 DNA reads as TGCGCCAGCAGCAAAAACGCCGGGACAGACGGCGGGGAGCTGTTTTTT. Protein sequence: CASSKNAGTDGGELFF. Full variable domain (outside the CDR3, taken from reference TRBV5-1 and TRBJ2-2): KAGVTQTPRYLIKTRGQQVTLSCSPISGHRSVSWYQQTPGQGLQFLFEYFSETQRNKGNFPGRFSGRQFSNSRSEMNVSTLELGDSALYLCASSKNAGTDGGELFFGEGSRLTVL.